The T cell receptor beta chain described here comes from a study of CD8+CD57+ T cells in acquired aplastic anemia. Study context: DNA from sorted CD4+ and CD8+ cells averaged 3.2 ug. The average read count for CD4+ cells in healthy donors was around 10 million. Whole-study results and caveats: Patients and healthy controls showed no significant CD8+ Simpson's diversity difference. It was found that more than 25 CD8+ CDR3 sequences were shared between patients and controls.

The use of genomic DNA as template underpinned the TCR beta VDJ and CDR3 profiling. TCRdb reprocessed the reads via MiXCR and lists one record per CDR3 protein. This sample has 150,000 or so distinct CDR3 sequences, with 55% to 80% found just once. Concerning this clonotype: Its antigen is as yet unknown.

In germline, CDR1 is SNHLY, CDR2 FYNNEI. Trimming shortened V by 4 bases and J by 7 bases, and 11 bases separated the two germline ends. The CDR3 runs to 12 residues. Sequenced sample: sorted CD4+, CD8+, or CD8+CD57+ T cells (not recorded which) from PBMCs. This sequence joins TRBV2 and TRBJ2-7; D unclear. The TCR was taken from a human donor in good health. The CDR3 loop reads CASSVNSREQYF. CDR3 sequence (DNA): TGTGCCAGCAGTGTCAACTCTAGGGAGCAGTACTTC.